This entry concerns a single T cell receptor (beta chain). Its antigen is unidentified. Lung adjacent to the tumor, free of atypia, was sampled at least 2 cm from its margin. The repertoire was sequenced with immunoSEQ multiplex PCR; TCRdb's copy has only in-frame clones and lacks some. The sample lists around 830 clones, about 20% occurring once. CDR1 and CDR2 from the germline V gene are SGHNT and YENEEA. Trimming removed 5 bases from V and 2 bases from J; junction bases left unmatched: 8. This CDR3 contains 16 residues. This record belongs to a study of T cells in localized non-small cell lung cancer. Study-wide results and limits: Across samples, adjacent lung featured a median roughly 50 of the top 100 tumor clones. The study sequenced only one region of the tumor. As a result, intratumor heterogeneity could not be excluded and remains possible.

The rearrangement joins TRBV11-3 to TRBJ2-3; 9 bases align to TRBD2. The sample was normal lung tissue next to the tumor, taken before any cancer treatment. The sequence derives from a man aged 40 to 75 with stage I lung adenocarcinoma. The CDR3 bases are TGTGCCAGCAGCCGAATAACTAGCGGGTACACAGATACGCAGTATTTT. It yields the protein CASSRITSGYTDTQYF.